The following is a T cell receptor beta chain sequence with its context. The entry originates in a study of OX40 agonist ivuxolimab in advanced cancers. The CDR3 totals 16 residues. CDR1 LNHDA and CDR2 SQIVND come from the germline V gene (reference sequence). With 3 bases removed from V and 6 bases from J, the gap between germline ends came to 21 bases. Produced via immunoSEQ multiplex PCR; TCRdb's table is partial and in-frame only. Of about 90,000 clones listed, approximately 85% are singletons. This sequence originates from an adult with an advanced solid tumor such as melanoma, head and neck, liver or kidney cancer. The rearrangement links TRBV19 to TRBJ2-7; D is perhaps TRBD2 (6 bases). The sequences come from CD4+ or CD8+ T cells sorted from blood, collected in a trial of the OX40 agonist ivuxolimab. The CDR3, as DNA: TGTGCCAGTAGTATTTGGCAGGCCGGAGGGTTCTCCGAGCAGTACTTC. Encoded protein: CASSIWQAGGFSEQYF. The full variable domain, rest sourced from reference TRBV19 and TRBJ2-7, is DGGITQSPKYLFRKEGQNVTLSCEQNLNHDAMYWYRQDPGQGLRLIYYSQIVNDFQKGDIAEGYSVSREKKESFPLTVTSAQKNPTAFYLCASSIWQAGGFSEQYFGPGTRLTVT.